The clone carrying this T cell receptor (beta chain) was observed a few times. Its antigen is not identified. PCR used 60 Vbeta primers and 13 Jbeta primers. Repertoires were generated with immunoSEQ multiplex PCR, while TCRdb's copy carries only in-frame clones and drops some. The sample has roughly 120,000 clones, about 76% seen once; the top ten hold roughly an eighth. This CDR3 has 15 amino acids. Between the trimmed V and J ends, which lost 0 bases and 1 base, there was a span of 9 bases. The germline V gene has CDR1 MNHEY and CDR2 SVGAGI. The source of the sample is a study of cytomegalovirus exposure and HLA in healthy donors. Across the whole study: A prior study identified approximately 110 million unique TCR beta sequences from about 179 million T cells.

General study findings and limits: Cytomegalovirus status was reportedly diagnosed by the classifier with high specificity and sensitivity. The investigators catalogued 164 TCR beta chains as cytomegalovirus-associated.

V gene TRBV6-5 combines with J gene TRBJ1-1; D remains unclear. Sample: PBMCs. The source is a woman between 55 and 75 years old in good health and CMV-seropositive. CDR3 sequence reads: CASSYSSAWNTEAFF. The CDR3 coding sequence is TGTGCCAGCAGTTACTCGAGCGCCTGGAACACTGAAGCTTTCTTT.